Shown below are 27 T cell receptor beta chains from a single sample sequenced in a study of early T cells in non-severe SARS-CoV-2 infection. TCRdb recomputed calls from the 5' RACE reads with MiXCR, one row per CDR3 protein. The data show about 88,000 distinct CDR3 sequences, 15% seen once. The specimen was whole blood. These receptors all come from an adult who was a healthcare worker with PCR-confirmed SARS-CoV-2 infection or an uninfected control (not recorded which).

This clonotype occurred a few times. The chain is built from TRBV20-1 and TRBJ1-5; D is uncertain. The CDR3 loop spans 13 amino acids. V dropped 0 bases and J dropped 5 bases, with 8 bases sitting between them. From germline, CDR1 is DFQATT and CDR2 SNEGSKA (reference sequence). CDR3 nucleotide sequence: TGCAGTGCTAGAGAGGCTGGTTATCAGCCCCAGCATTTT. Protein sequence: CSAREAGYQPQHF.

V and J are TRBV13 and TRBJ2-7; D is undetermined. Per germline, CDR1 PRHDT and CDR2 FYEKMQ (reference sequence). The CDR3 sequence is 15 residues long. The V and J ends lost 0 bases and 3 bases respectively, with 12 bases between them. CDR3 coding DNA: TGTGCCAGCAGCTTAGGCCTAGGTACTAACTACGAGCAGTACTTC. It specifies CASSLGLGTNYEQYF.

The chain employs TRBV12-3 or TRBV12-4 and TRBJ1-4, with D tentatively TRBD1 (5 bases). V was pared by 7 bases and J by 10 bases, with 22 bases between. This CDR3 spans 15 amino acids. The CDR3 nucleotides read TGTGCCAGCAAGAGCCGGGACTCACCGTCGGGAAAACTGTTTTTT. Protein product: CASKSRDSPSGKLFF.

Turning to this clonotype: A clone one base away is much larger, so this may be a read error. The chain carries TRBV5-1 and TRBJ1-1; D is uncertain. The CDR3 spans 14 residues. Germline V gene lookup returns CDR1 SGHRS and CDR2 YFSETQ. CDR3 sequence: CTSSPRQSDTEAFF. The CDR3 DNA reads as TGCACCAGCAGCCCCCGCCAGTCGGACACTGAAGCTTTCTTT.

This clonotype was seen repeatedly, ten times or more. The rearrangement uses TRBV11-2 and TRBJ2-3; 7 bases are a match to TRBD1. Germline V lookup: CDR1 SGHAT, CDR2 FQNNGV. This CDR3 spans 15 amino acids. V dropped 5 bases and J dropped 0; count of bases not matched to a gene: 5. DNA of the CDR3: TGTGCCAGCAGCCCCGGGACAGCTAGCACAGATACGCAGTATTTT. This encodes CASSPGTASTDTQYF.

Only a few counts were recorded for this clonotype. This chain links TRBV24-1 with TRBJ2-2; TRBD1 aligns across 7 bases. V lost 3 bases to trimming and J lost 8 bases; unmatched junction nucleotides: 8. The CDR3 is 15 residues long. Germline V gene lookup returns CDR1 KGHDR and CDR2 SFDVKD. Here the CDR3 reads CATSDPHRGLGELFF. For the CDR3, the DNA is TGTGCCACCAGTGATCCACACAGGGGATTGGGGGAGCTGTTTTTT.

The V call is TRBV28, the J call TRBJ1-2, with D perhaps TRBD1 (5 bases). V was shortened by 3 bases and J by 5 bases, with 13 bases between the two germline ends. CDR1 MDHEN and CDR2 SYDVKM come from the germline V gene. This CDR3 has 14 residues. As DNA, the CDR3 is TGTGCCAGCAGTTTTCCTCTCAGGGAATATGGCTACACCTTC. This translates into CASSFPLREYGYTF.

This chain links TRBV20-1 with TRBJ2-6; D uncertain. The CDR3 totals 14 residues. Germline values: CDR1 DFQATT, CDR2 SNEGSKA (reference sequence). The V and J ends lost 3 bases and 4 bases respectively, with 10 bases between them. The CDR3 region is CSASSLSGANVLTF. The CDR3 nucleotides read TGCAGTGCTAGTTCTCTGTCCGGGGCCAACGTCCTGACTTTC.

At least ten counts were recorded for this clonotype. V usage is TRBV12-5 and J usage is TRBJ2-1; D unclear. Trimming cost V 4 bases and J 6 bases, with 4 bases left between them. This CDR3 comprises 11 residues. The V gene's germline CDR1 is LGHNT and CDR2 FRNRAP. CDR3 in DNA: TGTGCTAGTGGTTCAGGCAATGAGCAGTTCTTC. The encoded protein is CASGSGNEQFF.

CDR3 amino acids: CASSFGRETQYF. CDR3 bases: TGTGCCAGCAGTTTTGGTCGAGAGACCCAGTACTTC. This chain uses TRBV28 with TRBJ2-5; D is ambiguous. CDR1 and CDR2 from the germline V gene are MDHEN and SYDVKM. Trimming took 3 bases from V and 4 from J, leaving 6 bases between them. The CDR3 runs to 12 residues.

The J gene is TRBJ1-5, the V gene TRBV20-1; tentatively, D is TRBD1 (6 bases). V was cut by 3 bases and J by 9 bases, with 12 bases left in between. CDR1 and CDR2 from the germline V gene are DFQATT and SNEGSKA (reference sequence). The CDR3 length is 12 residues. The DNA of the CDR3 is TGCAGTGCTAGTGACAGGCTTGGGCCCCAGCATTTT. Translation: CSASDRLGPQHF.

The V gene is TRBV7-6, the J gene TRBJ2-1, with TRBD2 matching 11 bases. The CDR3 is 18 amino acids. Germline CDR1 is SGHVS and CDR2 is FNYEAQ. Trimming at V came to 1 base and at J to 0 bases, leaving 5 bases not matched to a gene. CDR3 in amino acids: CASSLGGLAVSSYNEQFF. The CDR3 DNA follows: TGTGCCAGCAGCTTAGGGGGACTAGCGGTGAGCTCCTACAATGAGCAGTTCTTC.

V usage is TRBV11-2 and J usage is TRBJ2-1, with a tentative D call TRBD2 (6 bases). V dropped 6 bases and J dropped 7 bases, with 22 bases sitting between them. CDR3 length equals 16 residues. Per germline, CDR1 SGHAT and CDR2 FQNNGV. CDR3 nucleotide sequence: TGTGCCAGCAGGTCCCTAGGCGGGGCCGTAGGAAATGAGCAGTTCTTC. Its translation is CASRSLGGAVGNEQFF.

The V gene is TRBV6-1, the J gene TRBJ1-2, with D possibly TRBD1 on 5 matching bases. Per germline, CDR1 MNHNS and CDR2 SASEGT. The V end lost 5 bases, the J end lost 7 bases, and 11 bases lay between the germline ends. CDR3 length: 12 residues. This CDR3 is CASSPGTFGYTF. DNA of the CDR3: TGTGCCAGCAGTCCCGGGACTTTTGGCTACACCTTC.

The J gene is TRBJ2-2, the V gene TRBV10-3; 7 bases match TRBD2. The length of the CDR3 is 16 residues. The germline CDR1 and CDR2 sequences are ENHRY and SYGVKD. V was pared by 2 bases and J by 5 bases, with 8 bases of the junction left unmatched. CDR3 in amino acids: CAISEASGKGTGELFF. The CDR3 DNA follows: TGTGCCATCAGTGAGGCCAGCGGGAAGGGGACCGGGGAGCTGTTTTTT.

This clonotype was seen more than once but under ten times. J is TRBJ2-1 and V is TRBV9; D unresolved. Germline-derived CDR1 and CDR2 are SGDLS and YYNGEE. Trimming removed 0 bases from V and 4 bases from J, with 8 bases in between. This CDR3 contains 14 residues. This chain's CDR3 is CASSVGGTYNEQFF. Written as DNA, the CDR3 is TGTGCCAGCAGCGTAGGTGGCACTTACAATGAGCAGTTCTTC. The entire variable domain, with the rest obtained from reference TRBV9 and TRBJ2-1, is as follows: DSGVTQTPKHLITATGQRVTLRCSPRSGDLSVYWYQQSLDQGLQFLIQYYNGEERAKGNILERFSAQQFPDLHSELNLSSLELGDSALYFCASSVGGTYNEQFFGPGTRLTVL.

There are a few counts of this clonotype. V gene TRBV15 combines with J gene TRBJ2-5; D remains ambiguous. This CDR3 region has 13 residues. Trimming left V 0 bases short and J 4 bases short, with 6 bases between. Germline V gene lookup returns CDR1 LNHNV and CDR2 YYDKDF (reference sequence). The CDR3 region is CATSRDHRETQYF. The CDR3 DNA is TGTGCCACCAGCAGAGATCACCGAGAGACCCAGTACTTC.

The chain couples TRBV20-1 to TRBJ2-1, with D unresolved. Trimming took off 0 bases at V and 6 bases at J, with 21 bases between the two ends. CDR1 is DFQATT and CDR2 is SNEGSKA in the germline V gene (reference sequence). The CDR3 runs to 17 residues. The DNA of the CDR3 is TGCAGTGCTAGAGATCGCAATCAAGCCGGGTCCGGCAATGAGCAGTTCTTC. This codes for CSARDRNQAGSGNEQFF.

The chain combines TRBV28 with TRBJ2-3, with D tentatively TRBD2 (5 bases). V shed 2 bases and J shed 6 bases, with 18 bases lying between them. This CDR3 has 16 amino acids. Germline V CDR1 and CDR2: MDHEN, SYDVKM. CDR3 nucleotide sequence: TGTGCCAGCAGTTTAGGCGCAGACCAGTGGAGGGATACGCAGTATTTT. Translation: CASSLGADQWRDTQYF.

V usage is TRBV7-9 and J usage is TRBJ2-1, with TRBD1 matching over 7 bases. V lost 1 base to trimming and J lost 1 base; unmatched junction nucleotides: 4. This CDR3 contains 16 residues. CDR1 and CDR2 from the germline V gene are SEHNR and FQNEAQ (reference sequence). This CDR3 is CASSLEQGLSYNEQFF. Written as DNA, the CDR3 is TGTGCCAGCAGCTTAGAACAGGGGCTATCCTACAATGAGCAGTTCTTC.

In its sample, this clonotype was seen many times. V gene TRBV20-1 combines with J gene TRBJ2-1; 10 bases line up with TRBD2. This CDR3 contains 16 residues. Trimming cost V 3 bases and J 7 bases; bases outside gene matches: 12. Germline loops: CDR1 DFQATT, CDR2 SNEGSKA (reference sequence). CDR3 sequence (DNA): TGCAGTGCTAGGAAAGGAGTAGCGGGAGGAGGGAATGAGCAGTTCTTC. Its translation is CSARKGVAGGGNEQFF.

The CDR3 loop reads CASSDGYSPLHF. As DNA, the CDR3 is TGTGCCAGCTCTGACGGGTATTCACCCCTCCACTTT. The rearrangement links TRBV28 to TRBJ1-6, with unresolved D. V was shortened by 8 bases and J by 8 bases, with 10 bases between the two germline ends. This CDR3 is built from 12 residues. Germline V CDR1 and CDR2: MDHEN, SYDVKM.

This clonotype was observed many times. The rearrangement uses TRBV28 and TRBJ2-3; D not resolved. Per the germline V gene, CDR1 is MDHEN and CDR2 is SYDVKM. Trimming took off 2 bases at V and 1 base at J, with 13 bases between the two ends. CDR3 length: 16 residues. CDR3 loop: CASSLITSRGTDTQYF. The CDR3 nucleotides read TGTGCCAGCAGTTTAATAACGAGTAGGGGCACAGATACGCAGTATTTT.

This clonotype was recorded many times. This sequence joins TRBV2 and TRBJ2-1, with 7 nucleotides matching TRBD2. Germline lookup yields CDR1 SNHLY and CDR2 FYNNEI. V shed 6 bases, J shed 4 bases, and the junction held 12 bases outside the gene matches. This CDR3 has 16 amino acids. The CDR3 coding sequence is TGTGCCAGCAGGGCGGGAGCGCTAAGAGATTACAATGAGCAGTTCTTC. Translated: CASRAGALRDYNEQFF.

This clonotype has more than one count but fewer than ten. The V call is TRBV20-1, the J call TRBJ2-3; D is possibly TRBD1 or TRBD2 (5 bases each). V gave up 6 bases and J gave up 7 bases, with 20 bases separating them. The CDR3 loop spans 14 amino acids. Germline assignment: CDR1 DFQATT and CDR2 SNEGSKA (reference sequence). For the CDR3, the DNA is TGCAGTGCGGATCAAGGGAGTCCGGACAATACGCAGTATTTT. Translation: CSADQGSPDNTQYF.

V is TRBV10-2 and J is TRBJ2-6; TRBD1 is a possible D gene (6 bases). The CDR3 runs 20 residues. Trimming removed 5 bases at V and 0 bases at J, with 23 bases between. From germline, CDR1 is WSHSY and CDR2 SAAADI. CDR3 sequence (DNA): TGCGCCAGCAGTTTTCCTCAGGGGACCCTATTAATCTCTGGGGCCAACGTCCTGACTTTC. As protein: CASSFPQGTLLISGANVLTF.

The rearrangement joins TRBV6-6 to TRBJ1-2, with TRBD1 matching over 8 bases. The V and J ends lost 8 bases and 2 bases, in that order; junction bases with no gene match: 13. Per the germline V gene, CDR1 is MNHNY and CDR2 is SVGAGI (reference sequence). This CDR3 is 16 amino acids long. The CDR3 loop is CASLNRGDRLNYGYTF. The CDR3 DNA sequence: TGTGCCAGCCTTAACCGCGGGGACAGGCTAAACTATGGCTACACCTTC.